The rows below give T cell receptor beta chains drawn from one sample of a study of T cell responses to AZD1222 COVID-19 vaccine. Clones were read by immunoSEQ multiplex PCR, and TCRdb kept only the in-frame ones, dropping some. In the table there are 150,000 or so clones, about 90% of which are singletons. The source material was peripheral blood, sampled on day 0 of AZD1222 vaccination. The receptors were gathered from an adult in good health. CDR3s include the opening cysteine and the closing phenylalanine or tryptophan. Each record gives: V gene, clone size, D gene, J gene, CDR3 DNA, CDR3 protein. The D gene is left open where the match is weak. Size values are once, few and many counts, or a class for expanded clones, and some rows have none.

v_gene: TRBV24-1
abundance: NA
d_gene: TRBD2
j_gene: TRBJ2-7
CDR3nt: TGTGCCACCAGTGACCCTAGGACTAGCCCCTACGAGCAGTACTTC
CDR3aa: CATSDPRTSPYEQYF

v_gene: TRBV7-2
abundance: NA
d_gene: NA
j_gene: TRBJ1-2
CDR3nt: TGTGCCAGCAGCTTAGGTCCGGGGGGCCGGGACTATGGCTACACCTTC
CDR3aa: CASSLGPGGRDYGYTF

v_gene: TRBV9
abundance: NA
d_gene: TRBD2
j_gene: TRBJ2-3
CDR3nt: TGTGCCAGCAGCGCCGGGACTAGCGGGGACACAGATACGCAGTATTTT
CDR3aa: CASSAGTSGDTDTQYF

v_gene: TRBV7-2
abundance: NA
d_gene: NA
j_gene: TRBJ1-2
CDR3nt: TGTGCCAGCAGCCCCGGTAGTAACTATGGCTACACCTTC
CDR3aa: CASSPGSNYGYTF

v_gene: TRBV7-6
abundance: NA
d_gene: NA
j_gene: TRBJ2-7
CDR3nt: TGTGCCAGCAGCTTATCCCCCCCCGCGGGCGACGGGATCTACGAGCAGTACTTC
CDR3aa: CASSLSPPAGDGIYEQYF

v_gene: TRBV19
abundance: NA
d_gene: NA
j_gene: TRBJ1-1
CDR3nt: TGTGCCAGTAGTATAAGGGACATGAACACTGAAGCTTTCTTT
CDR3aa: CASSIRDMNTEAFF

v_gene: TRBV21-1
abundance: NA
d_gene: NA
j_gene: TRBJ2-4
CDR3nt: TGTGCCAGCGGCGAGGGGGTTGGAGCCAAAAACATTCAGTACTTC
CDR3aa: CASGEGVGAKNIQYF

v_gene: TRBV3-1/TRBV3-2
abundance: NA
d_gene: NA
j_gene: TRBJ1-1
CDR3nt: TGTGCCAGCAGCCAAGTGACAGGAGAGATGAACACTGAAGCTTTCTTT
CDR3aa: CASSQVTGEMNTEAFF

v_gene: TRBV28
abundance: NA
d_gene: NA
j_gene: TRBJ2-1
CDR3nt: TGTGCCAGCAGTCTCCCGGGACCGCACCCGGGGAATGAGCAGTTCTTC
CDR3aa: CASSLPGPHPGNEQFF

v_gene: TRBV9
abundance: NA
d_gene: TRBD1
j_gene: TRBJ1-2
CDR3nt: TGTGCCAGCAGGGCAGACAGGGGTAACTATGGCTACACCTTC
CDR3aa: CASRADRGNYGYTF

v_gene: TRBV14
abundance: NA
d_gene: NA
j_gene: TRBJ2-3
CDR3nt: TGTGCCAGCAGCCAACTACTAGGAGATACGCAGTATTTT
CDR3aa: CASSQLLGDTQYF

v_gene: TRBV28
abundance: NA
d_gene: NA
j_gene: TRBJ2-7
CDR3nt: TGTGCCAGCAGTTTATGGATTTCCGGTTCCTACGAGCAGTACTTC
CDR3aa: CASSLWISGSYEQYF

v_gene: TRBV28
abundance: NA
d_gene: NA
j_gene: TRBJ1-1
CDR3nt: TGTGCCAGCAGTTTAGTTCGACCGCTGATTGGGTCTGAAGCTTTCTTT
CDR3aa: CASSLVRPLIGSEAFF

v_gene: TRBV7-9
abundance: NA
d_gene: NA
j_gene: TRBJ1-1
CDR3nt: TGTGCCAGCAGCCCCCCCCGACAGACAGTGAACACTGAAGCTTTCTTT
CDR3aa: CASSPPRQTVNTEAFF

v_gene: TRBV29-1
abundance: NA
d_gene: TRBD1
j_gene: TRBJ2-7
CDR3nt: TGCAGCGCTCTGACAGGGAGAGGCTACGAGCAGTACTTC
CDR3aa: CSALTGRGYEQYF

v_gene: TRBV9
abundance: NA
d_gene: NA
j_gene: TRBJ1-3
CDR3nt: TGTGCCAGCAGCGTAGAGGCCCGGACAGTTGGAAGCACCATATATTTT
CDR3aa: CASSVEARTVGSTIYF

v_gene: TRBV29-1
abundance: NA
d_gene: TRBD1
j_gene: TRBJ1-1
CDR3nt: TGCAGCGCCGTCGGGACAGGGGGGACTGAAGCTTTCTTT
CDR3aa: CSAVGTGGTEAFF

v_gene: TRBV6-2/TRBV6-3
abundance: NA
d_gene: NA
j_gene: TRBJ2-1
CDR3nt: TGTGCCAGCAGTTACTCCCTAGCGCTAGCGCATGAGCAGTTCTTC
CDR3aa: CASSYSLALAHEQFF

v_gene: TRBV15
abundance: NA
d_gene: NA
j_gene: TRBJ2-6
CDR3nt: TGTGCCACCAGCACCGGGAACTCTGGGGCCAACGTCCTGACTTTC
CDR3aa: CATSTGNSGANVLTF

v_gene: TRBV19
abundance: once
d_gene: NA
j_gene: TRBJ1-1
CDR3nt: TGTGCCAGTAGTATTCGCCACGCAGGGACTGAAGCTTTCTTT
CDR3aa: CASSIRHAGTEAFF

v_gene: TRBV7-9
abundance: once
d_gene: NA
j_gene: TRBJ2-5
CDR3nt: TGTGCCACCGGGGGAGGCCAAGAGACCCAGTACTTC
CDR3aa: CATGGGQETQYF

v_gene: TRBV7-2
abundance: NA
d_gene: TRBD1
j_gene: TRBJ2-4
CDR3nt: TGTGCCAGCAGTTCCAGAAAGGGGGCGAACATTCAGTACTTC
CDR3aa: CASSSRKGANIQYF

v_gene: TRBV7-9
abundance: once
d_gene: NA
j_gene: TRBJ1-6
CDR3nt: TGTGCCAGCAGCTTATCCCGTAAGGATTCACCCCTCCACTTT
CDR3aa: CASSLSRKDSPLHF

v_gene: TRBV28
abundance: NA
d_gene: NA
j_gene: TRBJ1-1
CDR3nt: TGTGCCAGCAGTCGACAGTGGAACACTGAAGCTTTCTTT
CDR3aa: CASSRQWNTEAFF

v_gene: TRBV10-3
abundance: once
d_gene: NA
j_gene: TRBJ2-5
CDR3nt: TGTGCCATCAGACGAGGGGACCAAGAGACCCAGTACTTC
CDR3aa: CAIRRGDQETQYF

v_gene: TRBV24-1
abundance: once
d_gene: NA
j_gene: TRBJ1-2
CDR3nt: TGTGCCACCAGTCCCTCAGGGTCTAACTATGGCTACACCTTC
CDR3aa: CATSPSGSNYGYTF

v_gene: TRBV5-8
abundance: NA
d_gene: NA
j_gene: TRBJ1-2
CDR3nt: TGTGCCAGCAGTCCAAGCGGGTTTTGGAACTATGGCTACACCTTC
CDR3aa: CASSPSGFWNYGYTF

v_gene: TRBV2
abundance: once
d_gene: NA
j_gene: TRBJ1-6
CDR3nt: TGTGCCAGCAGTGAAGCGAGGGGAGGTAATTCACCCCTCCACTTT
CDR3aa: CASSEARGGNSPLHF

v_gene: TRBV6-5
abundance: NA
d_gene: NA
j_gene: TRBJ2-7
CDR3nt: TGTGCCAGCAGTTACGGACAGACCTACGAGCAGTACTTC
CDR3aa: CASSYGQTYEQYF

v_gene: TRBV5-1
abundance: NA
d_gene: TRBD2
j_gene: TRBJ2-1
CDR3nt: TGCGCCAGCAGCTTGGAGCGTACTAGCGTCCACAATGAGCAGTTCTTC
CDR3aa: CASSLERTSVHNEQFF

v_gene: TRBV30
abundance: NA
d_gene: NA
j_gene: TRBJ1-1
CDR3nt: TGTGCCTGGACCCAGGGTTTAATGACTGAAGCTTTCTTT
CDR3aa: CAWTQGLMTEAFF

v_gene: TRBV7-9
abundance: NA
d_gene: NA
j_gene: TRBJ2-7
CDR3nt: TGTGCCAGCAGCTTACAGGGTTACGAGCAGTACTTC
CDR3aa: CASSLQGYEQYF

v_gene: TRBV28
abundance: NA
d_gene: NA
j_gene: TRBJ2-7
CDR3nt: TGTGCCGGCACGAGGCGGGGTGGCTACGAGCAGTACTTC
CDR3aa: CAGTRRGGYEQYF

v_gene: TRBV6-5
abundance: NA
d_gene: TRBD1
j_gene: TRBJ1-1
CDR3nt: TGTGCCAGCAGGCCAGGACAGGGTCGCAACACTGAAGCTTTCTTT
CDR3aa: CASRPGQGRNTEAFF

v_gene: TRBV4-1
abundance: NA
d_gene: NA
j_gene: TRBJ2-5
CDR3nt: TGCGCCAGCAGCCAAGATAAAGAGACCCAGTACTTC
CDR3aa: CASSQDKETQYF

v_gene: TRBV28
abundance: NA
d_gene: NA
j_gene: TRBJ1-1
CDR3nt: TGTGCCAGCAGTTTGGGAGATCTGAACACTGAAGCTTTCTTT
CDR3aa: CASSLGDLNTEAFF

v_gene: TRBV19
abundance: NA
d_gene: TRBD1
j_gene: TRBJ1-2
CDR3nt: TGTGCCAGTAGTAACAGGGGTGAAGGCTACACCTTC
CDR3aa: CASSNRGEGYTF